The next 19 T cell receptor beta chains were all read from a single sample in a study of T-cell reconstitution after alpha-beta-depleted transplantation in children. Preparing the TCRbeta library involved the use of unique molecular identifiers. TCRdb redid the calling of the PCR reads with MiXCR, one entry per CDR3 protein. The sample lists fewer than 400,000 distinct CDR3 sequences, just over 20% occurring once. The sample was PBMCs from the stem cell graft donor, taken from the stem cell graft. The receptors were gathered from a human donor who donated a stem cell graft to a child with acute myeloid leukemia.

At least ten counts were recorded for this clonotype. The rearrangement uses TRBV29-1 and TRBJ1-2; TRBD1 aligns across 7 bases. Germline V CDR1 and CDR2: SQVTM, ANQGSEA. The CDR3 spans 14 residues. V shed 7 bases, J shed 2 bases, and the junction held 10 bases outside the gene matches. For the CDR3, the DNA is TGCAGCGCTGACTTGACAGGGTGGAACTATGGCTACACCTTC. Amino acid sequence: CSADLTGWNYGYTF.

The J gene is TRBJ1-2, the V gene TRBV7-9; TRBD1 agrees at 7 bases. Per the germline V gene, CDR1 is SEHNR and CDR2 is FQNEAQ (reference sequence). The J segment lost 6 bases and the V segment lost 4 bases, leaving 5 bases of the junction unmatched. This CDR3 comprises 13 residues. This CDR3 is CASSYRQGDGYTF. DNA for the CDR3: TGTGCCAGCAGCTATCGACAGGGAGATGGCTACACCTTC. The full variable domain, completed using reference TRBV7-9 and TRBJ1-2, is DTGVSQNPRHKITKRGQNVTFRCDPISEHNRLYWYRQTLGQGPEFLTYFQNEAQLEKSRLLSDRFSAERPKGSFSTLEIQRTEQGDSAMYLCASSYRQGDGYTFGSGTRLTVV.

The chain combines TRBV11-2 with TRBJ2-1; 12 bases map to TRBD2. The CDR3 runs to 16 residues. Trimming removed 2 bases from V and 6 bases from J; junction bases left unmatched: 5. The germline V gene has CDR1 SGHAT and CDR2 FQNNGV. The CDR3 loop reads CASSLKGLAGLNEQFF. The DNA for the CDR3 is TGTGCCAGCAGCTTAAAGGGACTAGCGGGCCTCAATGAGCAGTTCTTC.

The J gene is TRBJ2-7, the V gene TRBV7-9; D is undetermined. CDR1 and CDR2 (germline): SEHNR, FQNEAQ (reference sequence). The CDR3 has 11 amino acids. V lost 11 bases to trimming and J lost 3 bases, with 11 bases between them. CDR3 sequence: CARQCDYEQYF. CDR3 DNA sequence: TGTGCCCGGCAGTGCGACTACGAGCAGTACTTC.

The chain uses TRBV15 and TRBJ1-2; 8 bases map to TRBD1. V lost 3 bases to trimming and J lost 9 bases; unmatched junction nucleotides: 6. CDR1 and CDR2 from the germline V gene are LNHNV and YYDKDF (reference sequence). The CDR3 length is 13 residues. The CDR3 nucleotides read TGTGCCACCAGCAGTGGGACAGGCCGGAGCTACACCTTC. It specifies CATSSGTGRSYTF.

The chain uses TRBV12-3 or TRBV12-4 and TRBJ2-5, with D possibly matching TRBD2 (6 bases). The CDR3 totals 15 residues. The V end lost 3 bases, the J end lost 4 bases, and 15 bases lay between the germline ends. CDR3 sequence: CASSFAAGLGETQYF. DNA for the CDR3: TGTGCCAGCAGTTTCGCGGCGGGATTAGGAGAGACCCAGTACTTC.

This clonotype was counted at least ten times. This chain joins TRBV6-5 and TRBJ2-1; D unresolved. The CDR3 is 15 amino acids. The germline V gene encodes CDR1 MNHEY and CDR2 SVGAGI. The V gene lost 0 bases and the J gene lost 6 bases, with 12 bases spanning the gap. CDR3 protein: CASSYSSSRSNEQFF. For the CDR3, the DNA is TGTGCCAGCAGTTACTCGAGTAGCCGCAGCAATGAGCAGTTCTTC.

This clonotype was seen a handful of times. V is TRBV15 and J is TRBJ2-3; possible D gene TRBD2, 5 bases. Per the germline V gene, CDR1 is LNHNV and CDR2 is YYDKDF (reference sequence). The V end was cut by 1 base, the J end by 3 bases, with 11 bases between. The CDR3 covers 15 residues. The CDR3 loop is CATSRVSGGTDTQYF. CDR3 DNA sequence: TGTGCCACCAGCAGAGTAAGCGGAGGTACAGATACGCAGTATTTT.

This clonotype has more than one count but fewer than ten. CDR3 sequence (DNA): TGTGCCAGCAGTCGCCCCCGAGGAGGGCAAGAGACCCAGTACTTC. Encoded protein: CASSRPRGGQETQYF. The V gene is TRBV28, the J gene TRBJ2-5, with D possibly matching TRBD2 (6 bases). Per the germline V gene, CDR1 is MDHEN and CDR2 is SYDVKM. The CDR3 has 15 residues. The ends were cut back, 5 bases at V and 2 bases at J, with 15 bases in the middle. The full variable domain, with the rest looked up from reference TRBV28 and TRBJ2-5, is DVKVTQSSRYLVKRTGEKVFLECVQDMDHENMFWYRQDPGLGLRLIYFSYDVKMKEKGDIPEGYSVSREKKERFSLILESASTNQTSMYLCASSRPRGGQETQYFGPGTRLLVL.

This clonotype has a count of ten or more. The chain couples TRBV6-4 to TRBJ1-6; 7 nucleotides line up with TRBD1. This CDR3 has 16 amino acids. V was pared by 0 bases and J by 4 bases, with 3 bases of the junction left unmatched. In germline, CDR1 is MRHNA, CDR2 SNTAGT. The CDR3 reads CASSDSEGAYNSPLHF. Written as DNA, the CDR3 is TGTGCCAGCAGTGACTCGGAGGGGGCGTATAATTCACCCCTCCACTTT.

The chain uses TRBV24-1 and TRBJ2-1, with TRBD1 matching 9 bases. J gave up 0 bases and V 3 bases, and 11 bases lay outside the gene matches. Germline loops: CDR1 KGHDR, CDR2 SFDVKD. The CDR3 consists of 19 residues. The DNA for the CDR3 is TGTGCCACCAGTGATCCGGACAGGGGCTCACCACTCTCCTACAATGAGCAGTTCTTC. It encodes CATSDPDRGSPLSYNEQFF.

The table lists this clonotype with a few counts. V usage is TRBV29-1 and J usage is TRBJ2-3; the D gene is possibly TRBD2 (6 bases). The germline CDR1 and CDR2 sequences are SQVTM and ANQGSEA. Between the trimmed V and J ends, which lost 4 bases and 0 bases, there was a span of 8 bases. The CDR3 is 13 residues long. CDR3 region: CSVAGTSTDTQYF. The CDR3 region has the DNA TGCAGCGTTGCTGGGACTAGCACAGATACGCAGTATTTT.

The chain has TRBV10-3 and TRBJ2-3; D ambiguous. V lost 10 bases and J lost 4, with 15 bases in between. Germline loops: CDR1 ENHRY, CDR2 SYGVKD. This CDR3 is built from 13 residues. The CDR3 DNA reads as TGTGCCACCGATGATGGTTCGTCAGATACGCAGTATTTT. It translates to CATDDGSSDTQYF.

The table lists this clonotype with a few counts. V gene TRBV4-3 combines with J gene TRBJ2-1; D unresolved. V lost 0 bases, J lost 0 bases, and 9 bases lay in between. The CDR3 has 16 amino acids. The germline V gene has CDR1 LGHNA and CDR2 YSLEER. CDR3 coding DNA: TGCGCCAGCAGCCAAGATTTGGGTAGCTCCTACAATGAGCAGTTCTTC. This sequence encodes CASSQDLGSSYNEQFF.

This clonotype has a count of ten or more. This rearrangement joins TRBV12-3 or TRBV12-4 to TRBJ2-5; TRBD2 agrees at 9 bases. The CDR3 spans 15 residues. The trim removed 3 bases at V and 3 bases at J, leaving 5 bases unmatched. The CDR3 protein is CASSFSGSLEETQYF. The CDR3 DNA follows: TGTGCCAGCAGTTTTAGCGGGAGTTTAGAAGAGACCCAGTACTTC.

This CDR3 reads CASSLRSLAGASSYNEQFF. The CDR3 DNA reads TGTGCCAGCAGCTTAAGGAGTCTAGCGGGAGCGAGCTCCTACAATGAGCAGTTCTTC. This sequence joins TRBV11-1 and TRBJ2-1, with 10 bases matching TRBD2. V lost 2 bases to trimming and J lost 0 bases; unmatched junction nucleotides: 10. CDR1 SGHAT and CDR2 FQDESV come from the germline V gene (reference sequence). This CDR3 has 19 amino acids. The variable domain in full, with the rest retrieved from reference TRBV11-1 and TRBJ2-1, is EAEVAQSPRYKITEKSQAVAFWCDPISGHATLYWYRQILGQGPELLVQFQDESVVDDSQLPKDRFSAERLKGVDSTLKIQPAELGDSAMYLCASSLRSLAGASSYNEQFFGPGTRLTVL.

This clonotype was recorded a few times. The chain uses TRBV12-3 or TRBV12-4 and TRBJ1-1; TRBD1 might be the D (5 bases). This CDR3 is 14 amino acids long. Trimming stripped 0 bases from V and 3 bases from J, with 8 bases between. The CDR3 here is CASSLAGPDTEAFF. The CDR3 nucleotides are TGTGCCAGCAGTTTAGCGGGGCCCGACACTGAAGCTTTCTTT.

This chain joins TRBV7-3 and TRBJ2-1; 13 positions agree with TRBD2. Germline CDR1 reads SGHTA; CDR2 reads FQGTGA. V lost 6 bases and J lost 7; bases outside the gene matches: 3. The CDR3 is 14 residues long. CDR3: CASSTSGRGNEQFF. CDR3 in DNA: TGTGCCAGCAGTACTAGCGGGAGGGGTAATGAGCAGTTCTTC.

V gene TRBV28 combines with J gene TRBJ2-1; D is perhaps TRBD2 (5 bases). CDR1 and CDR2 from the germline V gene are MDHEN and SYDVKM. The V and J ends lost 5 bases and 0 bases respectively, with 14 bases between them. The CDR3 loop spans 16 amino acids. The DNA for the CDR3 is TGTGCCAGCAGTGGAGGTACACCGAGCTCCTACAATGAGCAGTTCTTC. As protein: CASSGGTPSSYNEQFF.